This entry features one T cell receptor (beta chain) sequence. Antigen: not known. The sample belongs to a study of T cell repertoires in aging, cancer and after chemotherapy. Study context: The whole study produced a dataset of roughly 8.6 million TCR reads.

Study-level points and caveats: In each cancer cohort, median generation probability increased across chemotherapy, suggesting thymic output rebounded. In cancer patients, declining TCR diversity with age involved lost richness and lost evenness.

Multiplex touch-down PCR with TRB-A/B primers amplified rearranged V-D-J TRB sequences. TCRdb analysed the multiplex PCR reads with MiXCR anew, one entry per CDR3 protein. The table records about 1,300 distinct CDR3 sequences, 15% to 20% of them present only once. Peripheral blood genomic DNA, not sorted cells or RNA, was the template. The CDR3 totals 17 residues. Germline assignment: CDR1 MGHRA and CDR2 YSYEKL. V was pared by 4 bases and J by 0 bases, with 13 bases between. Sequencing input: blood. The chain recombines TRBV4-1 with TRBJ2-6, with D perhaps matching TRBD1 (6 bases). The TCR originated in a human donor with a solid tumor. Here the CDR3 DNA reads TGCGCCAGCAGCCCCGTGCAGGGGAGCTCTGGGGCCAACGTCCTGACTTTC. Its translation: CASSPVQGSSGANVLTF.